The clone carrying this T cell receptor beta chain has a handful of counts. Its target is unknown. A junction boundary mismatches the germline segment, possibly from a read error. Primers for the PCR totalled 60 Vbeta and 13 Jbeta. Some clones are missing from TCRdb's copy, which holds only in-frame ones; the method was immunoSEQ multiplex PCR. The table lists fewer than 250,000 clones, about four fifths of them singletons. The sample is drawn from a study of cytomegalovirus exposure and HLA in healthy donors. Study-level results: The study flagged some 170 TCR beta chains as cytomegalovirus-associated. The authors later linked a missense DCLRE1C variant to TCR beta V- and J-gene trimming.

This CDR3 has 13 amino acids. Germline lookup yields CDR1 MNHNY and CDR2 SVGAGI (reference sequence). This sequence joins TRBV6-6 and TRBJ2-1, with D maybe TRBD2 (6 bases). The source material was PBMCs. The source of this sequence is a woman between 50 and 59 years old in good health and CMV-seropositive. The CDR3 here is CASNTRSGDEQFF. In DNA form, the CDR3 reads TGCGCCAGCAACACTCGGTCGGGGGATGAGCAGTTCTTC.